The next 22 T cell receptor beta chains were all read from a single sample in a study of T-cell memory formation after mild COVID-19 (dated by TCRdb to the early 2020s). Libraries came from 5' RACE. The reads were generated on an Illumina NovaSeq 6000. Using fastp trimming at Q25 and MiXCR clonotype assembly, TCRdb reanalyzed the public sequencing data and kept in-frame beta chains. Entries are consolidated by CDR3 protein sequence, retaining the most common genes and DNA. This sample has roughly 80,000 distinct CDR3 sequences in its table, and about 14% of those were observed once. 30% to 35% of the sample is in the top ten clones. The sequencing sample was made of PBMCs or a T cell subset sorted from them (not recorded which). Receptors originate from an adult woman who had mild COVID-19 (a few samples of this study predate the infection). The sample titles of this study are shuffled in the database, so cell type and time point are left out; the donor was told from shared clones.

This chain links TRBV7-9 with TRBJ2-5, with 9 nucleotides matching TRBD1. CDR3 length equals 15 residues. Germline loops: CDR1 SEHNR, CDR2 FQNEAQ (reference sequence). With 5 bases clipped from V and 5 bases from J, the junction kept 9 bases outside the gene matches. CDR3 protein: CASSPRTGVIETQYF. The CDR3 DNA follows: TGTGCCAGCAGCCCCCGGACAGGGGTAATCGAGACCCAGTACTTC.

This sequence joins TRBV11-1 and TRBJ2-3, with 15 bases identical to TRBD2. Per germline, CDR1 SGHAT and CDR2 FQDESV (reference sequence). CDR3 size: 20 residues. Unmatched junction bases numbered 9, after V lost 2 bases and J lost 0 bases. The CDR3: CASSLLGTSGRMMSTDTQYF. In nucleotides, the CDR3 is TGTGCCAGCAGCTTACTTGGGACTAGCGGGAGGATGATGAGCACAGATACGCAGTATTTT.

This clonotype was observed a handful of times. CDR3 DNA sequence: TGTGCCAGCAGTTGGACAGGGGGGATCACAGATACGCAGTATTTT. Amino acid sequence: CASSWTGGITDTQYF. This chain uses TRBV12-3 or TRBV12-4 with TRBJ2-3; TRBD1 matches 10 bases. V lost 4 bases and J lost 2; bases outside the gene matches: 3. The CDR3 is 15 amino acids.

Of note for this clonotype: A much larger clone is a single base away; this may be a read error. V is TRBV5-1 and J is TRBJ2-7, with TRBD1 matching over 9 bases. V was pared by 3 bases and J by 2 bases, with 0 bases of the junction left unmatched. This CDR3 is 13 amino acids long. Germline V gives CDR1 SGHRS, CDR2 YFSETQ. The CDR3 protein is CASSWDRAYEQYF. The CDR3 DNA is TGCGCCAGCAGCTGGGACAGGGCCTACGAGCAGTACTTC.

This clonotype came up a few times. The CDR3 DNA reads as TGTGCCAGCAGCCAGCCGACGGACGGACGCCCCAACACCGGGGAGCTGTTTTTT. Translating it yields CASSQPTDGRPNTGELFF. The chain couples TRBV3-1 to TRBJ2-2; D remains unclear. Trimming stripped 3 bases from V and 2 bases from J, with 19 bases between. The CDR3 spans 18 residues. Germline V gene data show CDR1 as LGHDT and CDR2 as YNNKEL (reference sequence).

V and J are TRBV30 and TRBJ1-1; D is undetermined. The length of the CDR3 is 13 residues. Trimming cost V 2 bases and J 4 bases, with 11 bases left between them. The germline V gene has CDR1 GTSNPN and CDR2 SVGIG (reference sequence). In DNA form, the CDR3 reads TGTGCCTGGAGTCCCAATCTGGGCACTGAAGCTTTCTTT. Amino acid sequence: CAWSPNLGTEAFF.

This clonotype showed up just a few times. The CDR3 DNA reads as TGTGCCTGGTATGACAGGGAACCTAGCACAGATACGCAGTATTTT. Translating gives CAWYDREPSTDTQYF. The rearrangement uses TRBV30 and TRBJ2-3; 7 nucleotides align to TRBD1. This CDR3 contains 15 residues. Trimming at V came to 5 bases and at J to 0 bases, leaving 8 bases not matched to a gene. Germline V gene sequence: CDR1 GTSNPN, CDR2 SVGIG (reference sequence).

This clonotype came up a few times. The chain uses TRBV11-1 and TRBJ2-7, with D perhaps matching TRBD1 (7 bases). Germline V gene data show CDR1 as SGHAT and CDR2 as FQDESV (reference sequence). Between the trimmed V and J ends, which lost 3 bases and 0 bases, there was a span of 15 bases. The CDR3 spans 16 residues. The CDR3 DNA follows: TGTGCCAGCAGCTTTCGGGCGGGACAGAACTCCTACGAGCAGTACTTC. Translating it yields CASSFRAGQNSYEQYF.

The table lists this clonotype with a few counts. The V call is TRBV5-1, the J call TRBJ1-2; 7 nucleotides match TRBD1. The germline CDR1 and CDR2 sequences are SGHRS and YFSETQ. The ends lost 3 bases at V and 4 bases at J; junction bases unmatched: 12. This CDR3 contains 16 residues. The CDR3 DNA reads as TGCGCCAGCAGCTCGGAGCGACAGGGCCCAGTCTATGGCTACACCTTC. Amino acids: CASSSERQGPVYGYTF. Complete variable domain (other parts from reference TRBV5-1 and TRBJ1-2): KAGVTQTPRYLIKTRGQQVTLSCSPISGHRSVSWYQQTPGQGLQFLFEYFSETQRNKGNFPGRFSGRQFSNSRSEMNVSTLELGDSALYLCASSSERQGPVYGYTFGSGTRLTVV.

This clonotype has a count of ten or more. This chain links TRBV7-9 with TRBJ2-1; 12 bases are a match to TRBD2. CDR3 size: 15 residues. Germline values: CDR1 SEHNR, CDR2 FQNEAQ (reference sequence). After removal of 4 bases from V and 8 bases from J, the junction contained 6 bases not matched to a gene. CDR3 bases: TGTGCCAGCAGCTCTAGCGGGGGGGCCTTTCATGAGCAGTTCTTC. This sequence encodes CASSSSGGAFHEQFF. The whole variable domain, remainder taken from reference TRBV7-9 and TRBJ2-1, is DTGVSQNPRHKITKRGQNVTFRCDPISEHNRLYWYRQTLGQGPEFLTYFQNEAQLEKSRLLSDRFSAERPKGSFSTLEIQRTEQGDSAMYLCASSSSGGAFHEQFFGPGTRLTVL.

The chain recombines TRBV20-1 with TRBJ2-7; 8 nucleotides match TRBD1. The ends lost 4 bases at V and 3 bases at J; junction bases unmatched: 17. This CDR3 contains 17 residues. Germline loops: CDR1 DFQATT, CDR2 SNEGSKA (reference sequence). In nucleotides, the CDR3 is TGCAGTGCTATCACCACCCAGGGGGCGCGGAACTTCTACGAGCAGTACTTC. This gives the protein CSAITTQGARNFYEQYF.

There are a few counts of this clonotype. The chain combines TRBV7-2 with TRBJ2-5; 9 positions agree with TRBD1. Germline CDR1 reads SGHTA; CDR2 reads FQGNSA. The CDR3 extends over 15 amino acids. The trim removed 5 bases at V and 4 bases at J, leaving 8 bases unmatched. CDR3 amino acids: CASSPRDRDGETQYF. The CDR3 nucleotides read TGTGCCAGCAGCCCCCGGGACAGGGACGGAGAGACCCAGTACTTC.

There are a few counts of this clonotype. J is TRBJ2-3 and V is TRBV10-3; TRBD1 might be the D (6 bases). CDR3 length: 15 amino acids. Per germline, CDR1 ENHRY and CDR2 SYGVKD. The V end was cut by 6 bases, the J end by 2 bases, with 15 bases between. In DNA, the CDR3 is TGTGCCATCAGGGAGGACAGAAGTTTCACAGATACGCAGTATTTT. Translating gives CAIREDRSFTDTQYF.

This clonotype occurred a few times. The gene calls are TRBV15 and TRBJ2-1; no definite D call. This CDR3 is built from 12 residues. Germline values: CDR1 LNHNV, CDR2 YYDKDF (reference sequence). V lost 4 bases to trimming and J lost 7 bases, with 8 bases between them. The CDR3 DNA sequence: TGTGCCACCAGCAAGGGAAGGAATGAGCAGTTCTTC. Translating gives CATSKGRNEQFF.

The sample holds a few counts of this clonotype. The chain has TRBV11-2 and TRBJ2-1; possible D gene TRBD2, 6 bases. The CDR3 is 15 amino acids. Germline CDR1 is SGHAT and CDR2 is FQNNGV. V lost 1 base and J lost 2, with 9 bases in between. The CDR3 sequence is CASSLGGDTYNEQFF. In nucleotides, the CDR3 is TGTGCCAGCAGCTTAGGCGGGGATACCTACAATGAGCAGTTCTTC.

J is TRBJ2-1 and V is TRBV4-2; D not certain. The V gene lost 0 bases and the J gene lost 3 bases, with 6 bases spanning the gap. The CDR3 runs 14 residues. The germline V gene has CDR1 LGHNA and CDR2 YNFKEQ. The CDR3 loop reads CASSQDLGYNEQFF. CDR3 in DNA: TGTGCCAGCAGCCAAGATTTGGGCTACAATGAGCAGTTCTTC.

The CDR3 sequence: CASSAILWGHQETQYF. CDR3 sequence (DNA): TGTGCCAGCAGCGCCATCCTTTGGGGGCACCAAGAGACCCAGTACTTC. The chain links TRBV7-9 to TRBJ2-5, with D possibly being TRBD1 (6 bases). Germline V lookup: CDR1 SEHNR, CDR2 FQNEAQ (reference sequence). This CDR3 is built from 16 residues. Trimming took 5 bases from V and 0 from J, leaving 16 bases between them.

V usage is TRBV12-3 or TRBV12-4 and J usage is TRBJ2-2; possibly TRBD1 for D (5 bases). The CDR3 sequence is 13 residues long. The ends were cut back, 9 bases at V and 4 bases at J, with 12 bases in the middle. The CDR3 coding sequence is TGTGCCAGTGTAGACAGTTCCACCGGGGAGCTGTTTTTT. Protein sequence: CASVDSSTGELFF.

The CDR3 bases are TGTGCCAGTAGTATGAGGGGAGGGGCCGCAGATACGCAGTATTTT. It translates to CASSMRGGAADTQYF. The chain combines TRBV19 with TRBJ2-3, with 7 bases identical to TRBD2. CDR1 and CDR2 from the germline V gene are LNHDA and SQIVND (reference sequence). The CDR3 extends over 15 amino acids. The trim removed 3 bases at V and 4 bases at J, leaving 7 bases unmatched. Together with reference TRBV19 and TRBJ2-3, the CDR3 gives the full variable domain: DGGITQSPKYLFRKEGQNVTLSCEQNLNHDAMYWYRQDPGQGLRLIYYSQIVNDFQKGDIAEGYSVSREKKESFPLTVTSAQKNPTAFYLCASSMRGGAADTQYFGPGTRLTVL.

This clonotype was seen only a few times. The rearrangement uses TRBV5-6 and TRBJ1-1; D unclear. Germline V gene sequence: CDR1 SGHDT, CDR2 YYEEEE. The CDR3 runs 14 residues. V was clipped by 3 bases and J by 2 bases, with 11 bases between them. The CDR3 sequence: CASSWTNSNTEAFF. As DNA, the CDR3 is TGTGCCAGCAGCTGGACTAACAGTAACACTGAAGCTTTCTTT. Drawing the rest from reference TRBV5-6 and TRBJ1-1, the complete variable domain is DAGVTQSPTHLIKTRGQQVTLRCSPKSGHDTVSWYQQALGQGPQFIFQYYEEEERQRGNFPDRFSGHQFPNYSSELNVNALLLGDSALYLCASSWTNSNTEAFFGQGTRLTVV.

The chain combines TRBV2 with TRBJ2-3, with 10 bases identical to TRBD2. V gave up 5 bases and J gave up 1 base; unmatched junction bases: 3. The germline V gene encodes CDR1 SNHLY and CDR2 FYNNEI. CDR3 size: 15 residues. The CDR3 DNA follows: TGTGCCAGCAGTCCCGGGACTAGCGGCACAGATACGCAGTATTTT. This gives the protein CASSPGTSGTDTQYF.

This clonotype was seen once. The chain carries TRBV5-6 and TRBJ2-3; tentatively, D is TRBD2 (5 bases). This CDR3 spans 14 amino acids. The V gene's germline CDR1 is SGHDT and CDR2 YYEEEE. Trimming pared 4 bases from V and 4 bases from J, leaving 13 bases between. CDR3 in amino acids: CASSALESADTQYF. The CDR3 DNA sequence: TGTGCCAGCAGCGCACTAGAAAGCGCAGATACGCAGTATTTT.